Following are 18 T cell receptor beta chains from one sample sequenced in a study of blood T cell repertoires in COVID-19. Data came from immunoSEQ multiplex PCR; TCRdb stores just in-frame clones and leaves some out. The sample comprises 100,000 to 150,000 clones, nearly 90% of which are singletons, and 1% to 1.5% rests with the top ten. Material for sequencing was peripheral blood. Receptor source: an elderly woman with acute or convalescent COVID-19.

The DNA of the CDR3 is TGTGCCAGTAGTGCCCGGTCCGGGACAGGGACCAACGAGCAGTACTTC. Residues: CASSARSGTGTNEQYF. The V gene is TRBV19, the J gene TRBJ2-7; 9 bases align to TRBD1. Germline CDR1 reads LNHDA; CDR2 reads SQIVND (reference sequence). This CDR3 is built from 16 residues. Losses at the gene ends were 5 bases for V and 5 bases for J; bases not matched to a gene: 13.

The V gene is TRBV6-5, the J gene TRBJ2-7; TRBD2 matches 8 bases. Per the germline V gene, CDR1 is MNHEY and CDR2 is SVGAGI. V lost 1 base and J lost 1; bases outside the gene matches: 3. The CDR3 length is 15 residues. The CDR3: CASSYFGGGSYEQYF. CDR3 coding DNA: TGTGCCAGCAGTTACTTCGGGGGGGGGTCCTACGAGCAGTACTTC.

The V call is TRBV29-1, the J call TRBJ1-2, with 7 nucleotides matching TRBD1. The V and J ends lost 3 bases and 7 bases, in that order; junction bases with no gene match: 2. Germline CDR1 is SQVTM and CDR2 is ANQGSEA. This CDR3 region has 11 residues. CDR3 in DNA: TGCAGCGTTGACGGGACAGCTGGCTACACCTTC. Translation: CSVDGTAGYTF.

CDR3 DNA: TGTGCCAGCAGTGAAAGGGCAGGGCAGAACTATGGCTACACCTTC. The encoded protein is CASSERAGQNYGYTF. The gene calls are TRBV2 and TRBJ1-2, with D possibly matching TRBD1 (5 bases). V shed 2 bases and J shed 2 bases, with 12 bases lying between them. This CDR3 contains 15 residues. Germline-derived CDR1 and CDR2 are SNHLY and FYNNEI.

The chain couples TRBV15 to TRBJ2-4; 8 bases fit TRBD1. Germline CDR1 and CDR2: LNHNV and YYDKDF (reference sequence). This CDR3 has 16 residues. J gave up 5 bases and V 1 base, and 7 bases lay outside the gene matches. The CDR3 loop reads CATSRGRGQEENIQYF. Written as DNA, the CDR3 is TGTGCCACCAGCAGAGGTCGGGGACAGGAAGAAAACATTCAGTACTTC.

Only a few counts were recorded for this clone. V usage is TRBV5-8 and J usage is TRBJ1-3; 9 bases match TRBD1. The V segment lost 4 bases and the J segment 0 bases; nucleotides outside the gene matches: 5. The CDR3 contains 16 residues. Germline CDR1 reads SGHTS; CDR2 reads YDEGEE. CDR3 nucleotides: TGTGCCAGCAGCGGGACAGGGAGGCACTCTGGAAACACCATATATTTT. Translating it yields CASSGTGRHSGNTIYF.

This chain connects TRBV20-1 to TRBJ1-2, with D maybe TRBD1 (6 bases). The CDR3 has 11 amino acids. V dropped 5 bases and J dropped 3 bases, with 7 bases sitting between them. Germline CDR1 DFQATT, CDR2 SNEGSKA (reference sequence). CDR3 in DNA: TGCAGTGCTGGGACACACTATGGCTACACCTTC. Translated: CSAGTHYGYTF.

The chain uses TRBV7-2 and TRBJ2-3, with D perhaps TRBD2 (6 bases). V was cut by 5 bases and J by 6 bases, with 15 bases left in between. Germline loops: CDR1 SGHTA, CDR2 FQGNSA. The CDR3 runs to 14 residues. The CDR3 reads CASSPMPRGDTQYF. The CDR3, as DNA: TGTGCCAGCAGCCCTATGCCCCGGGGGGATACGCAGTATTTT.

The chain is built from TRBV25-1 and TRBJ2-2, with 9 nucleotides matching TRBD2. Germline V gene data show CDR1 as MGHDK and CDR2 as SYGVNS. The CDR3 contains 16 residues. V gave up 5 bases and J gave up 2 bases; unmatched junction bases: 6. In DNA form, the CDR3 reads TGTGCCAGCAGTCCCTTAGCGGGAGTAAACACCGGGGAGCTGTTTTTT. Residues: CASSPLAGVNTGELFF.

The chain is built from TRBV7-2 and TRBJ2-3; 7 bases are a match to TRBD1. The CDR3 has 15 residues. CDR1 is SGHTA, CDR2 FQGNSA, per germline. The V and J ends lost 5 bases and 4 bases, in that order; junction bases with no gene match: 9. DNA for the CDR3: TGTGCCAGCAGCAGACAGGGTCCCGCTCCAGATACGCAGTATTTT. Amino acid sequence: CASSRQGPAPDTQYF. Complete variable domain (other parts from reference TRBV7-2 and TRBJ2-3): GAGVSQSPSNKVTEKGKDVELRCDPISGHTALYWYRQSLGQGLEFLIYFQGNSAPDKSGLPSDRFSAERTGGSVSTLTIQRTQQEDSAVYLCASSRQGPAPDTQYFGPGTRLTVL.

V and J are TRBV10-3 and TRBJ2-7, with 9 bases identical to TRBD2. V was clipped by 4 bases and J by 3 bases; unmatched bases: 4. Per germline, CDR1 ENHRY and CDR2 SYGVKD. CDR3 length: 14 residues. The CDR3 bases are TGTGCCATCAGTGGGGCTAGCGGGAACTACGAGCAGTACTTC. The encoded protein is CAISGASGNYEQYF.

The rearrangement joins TRBV5-1 to TRBJ2-7, with TRBD1 matching 12 bases. CDR1 and CDR2 from the germline V gene are SGHRS and YFSETQ. There are 15 residues in the CDR3. The junction had 10 bases not matched to a gene; V was cut back by 6 bases and J by 6 bases. CDR3 loop: CASTLKGQGAVEQYF. CDR3 DNA sequence: TGCGCCAGCACCCTTAAGGGACAGGGGGCGGTCGAGCAGTACTTC.

The rearrangement links TRBV28 to TRBJ1-2; 8 bases map to TRBD1. This CDR3 has 16 residues. Germline V gene sequence: CDR1 MDHEN, CDR2 SYDVKM. Unmatched junction bases numbered 14, after V lost 7 bases and J lost 4 bases. In DNA, the CDR3 is TGTGCCAGCACCGACCTCGGGACAGGAAAATTCTATGGCTACACCTTC. It specifies CASTDLGTGKFYGYTF.

In this sample, this clone turned up once. The genes are TRBV6-5 and TRBJ1-2; 8 bases are shared with TRBD1. V shed 0 bases and J 6 bases; nucleotides not matched to a gene: 6. This CDR3 has 15 residues. CDR1 is MNHEY, CDR2 SVGAGI, per germline. This CDR3 reads CASSYSGQGVHGYTF. CDR3 in DNA: TGTGCCAGCAGTTACTCAGGACAGGGCGTCCATGGCTACACCTTC.

V is TRBV29-1 and J is TRBJ2-2, with 9 bases aligning to TRBD1. From germline, CDR1 is SQVTM and CDR2 ANQGSEA. V was clipped by 5 bases and J by 3 bases; unmatched bases: 7. CDR3 size: 15 residues. The CDR3 reads CSVRRGTGYTGELFF. For the CDR3, the DNA is TGCAGCGTTCGGAGGGGGACAGGGTACACCGGGGAGCTGTTTTTT.

The J gene is TRBJ1-3, the V gene TRBV6-2 or TRBV6-3; 8 bases are shared with TRBD1. The CDR3 contains 15 residues. Germline V gene lookup returns CDR1 MNHEY and CDR2 SVGEGT. V trimming: 2 bases; J trimming: 7 bases; junction bases outside the gene matches: 7. CDR3 sequence reads: CASSYPTGASNTIYF. As DNA, the CDR3 is TGTGCCAGCAGTTACCCGACAGGGGCGTCGAACACCATATATTTT.

The chain links TRBV5-1 to TRBJ1-4, with D hard to call. The germline V and J ends were trimmed by 0 bases and 7 bases, with 16 bases remaining between them. This CDR3 has 16 amino acids. Germline-derived CDR1 and CDR2 are SGHRS and YFSETQ. DNA for the CDR3: TGCGCCAGCAGCTTGGTTGCCGGGGTAGTAAGTGAAAAACTGTTTTTT. Translation gives CASSLVAGVVSEKLFF.

The rearrangement uses TRBV7-3 and TRBJ2-3, with TRBD1 matching 9 bases. V gave up 2 bases and J gave up 6 bases; unmatched junction bases: 6. Germline V gene sequence: CDR1 SGHTA, CDR2 FQGTGA. The CDR3 runs to 15 residues. The CDR3 region has the DNA TGTGCCAGCAGCTTAGGTACAGGGGGCTTGGATACGCAGTATTTT. Its protein is CASSLGTGGLDTQYF. Full variable domain (rest looked up from reference TRBV7-3 and TRBJ2-3): GAGVSQTPSNKVTEKGKYVELRCDPISGHTALYWYRQSLGQGPEFLIYFQGTGAADDSGLPNDRFFAVRPEGSVSTLKIQRTERGDSAVYLCASSLGTGGLDTQYFGPGTRLTVL.